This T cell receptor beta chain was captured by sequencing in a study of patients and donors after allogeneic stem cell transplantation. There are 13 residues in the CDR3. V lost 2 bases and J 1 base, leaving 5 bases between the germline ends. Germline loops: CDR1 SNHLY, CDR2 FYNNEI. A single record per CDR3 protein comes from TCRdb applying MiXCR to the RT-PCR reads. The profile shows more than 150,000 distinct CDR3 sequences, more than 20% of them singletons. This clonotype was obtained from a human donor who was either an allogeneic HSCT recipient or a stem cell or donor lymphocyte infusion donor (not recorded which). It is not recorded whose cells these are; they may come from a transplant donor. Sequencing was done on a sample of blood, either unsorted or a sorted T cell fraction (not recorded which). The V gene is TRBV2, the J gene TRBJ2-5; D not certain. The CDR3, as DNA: TGTGCCAGCAGTGAATACCTCCAAGAGACCCAGTACTTC. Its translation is CASSEYLQETQYF.